The 18 T cell receptor beta chains given below trace back to one sample, sequenced in a study of cytomegalovirus exposure and HLA in healthy donors. 60 Vbeta and 13 Jbeta primers were used in PCR. Clones were read by immunoSEQ multiplex PCR, and TCRdb kept only the in-frame ones, dropping some. There are 200,000 to 250,000 clones in the sample; approximately 79% occur only once, and 1.5% to 2% lies in the top ten. Sequencing was done on a sample of PBMCs. The receptors shown here come from a middle-aged man in good health and CMV-seronegative.

The chain combines TRBV11-3 with TRBJ2-3; maybe TRBD1 (6 bases). This CDR3 region has 13 residues. V was pared by 4 bases and J by 2 bases, with 7 bases between. From germline, CDR1 is SGHNT and CDR2 YENEEA. In nucleotides, the CDR3 is TGTGCCAGCAGCTGGACAGTCACAGATACGCAGTATTTT. Its protein is CASSWTVTDTQYF.

The count of this clone is one. The V gene is TRBV27, the J gene TRBJ2-1; weak D call: TRBD1 (6 bases). There are 15 residues in the CDR3. The germline V gene has CDR1 MNHEY and CDR2 SMNVEV (reference sequence). Trimming took off 3 bases at V and 1 base at J, with 10 bases between the two ends. The CDR3 coding sequence is TGTGCCAGCAGTTTGATACAGGGTTCCTACAATGAGCAGTTCTTC. Its protein is CASSLIQGSYNEQFF.

The rearrangement links TRBV28 to TRBJ1-2; TRBD1 matches 9 bases. Looked up from germline, CDR1 is MDHEN and CDR2 is SYDVKM. CDR3 length: 16 residues. The V gene end was trimmed by 4 bases and the J gene end by 0 bases; junction bases not matched to a gene: 6. The CDR3 sequence is CASSSGQGLANYGYTF. In nucleotides, the CDR3 is TGTGCCAGCAGTTCGGGACAGGGACTAGCTAACTATGGCTACACCTTC.

The rearrangement joins TRBV28 to TRBJ2-3, with D possibly being TRBD2 (8 bases). CDR3 length: 16 amino acids. Germline V gene data show CDR1 as MDHEN and CDR2 as SYDVKM. Trimming took off 1 base at V and 6 bases at J, with 17 bases between the two ends. CDR3: CASSLSGGLVSDTQYF. As DNA, the CDR3 is TGTGCCAGCAGTTTATCAGGGGGACTAGTCTCGGATACGCAGTATTTT.

In this sample, this clone turned up a few times. V gene TRBV11-1 combines with J gene TRBJ1-1, with TRBD1 identical over 7 bases. CDR3 length: 15 amino acids. Germline CDR1 SGHAT, CDR2 FQDESV (reference sequence). Germline trimming cut 5 bases from V and 1 base from J; bases unmatched to any gene: 7. The CDR3 region has the DNA TGTGCCAGCAGCCCACGGACAGGTACGAACACTGAAGCTTTCTTT. This codes for CASSPRTGTNTEAFF.

The chain links TRBV14 to TRBJ2-5; 9 nucleotides align to TRBD2. The length of the CDR3 is 15 residues. Trimming cost V 4 bases and J 5 bases; bases outside gene matches: 8. The V gene's germline CDR1 is SGHDN and CDR2 FVKESK. The CDR3 protein is CASSRLGSGSETQYF. As DNA, the CDR3 is TGTGCCAGCAGCCGCCTCGGTAGCGGGAGTGAGACCCAGTACTTC.

The gene calls are TRBV7-8 and TRBJ1-5; no reliable D call. There are 16 residues in the CDR3. V lost 5 bases and J 1 base, leaving 15 bases between the germline ends. The germline gives CDR1 SGHVS, CDR2 FQNEAQ. This chain's CDR3 is CASSSLDSISNQPQHF. DNA of the CDR3: TGTGCCAGCAGCAGCTTAGATTCCATAAGCAATCAGCCCCAGCATTTT.

The chain carries TRBV28 and TRBJ2-4; D remains ambiguous. The germline gives CDR1 MDHEN, CDR2 SYDVKM. V lost 1 base, J lost 1 base, and 11 bases lay in between. The CDR3 is 16 residues long. The CDR3 region has the DNA TGTGCCAGCAGTTTATATTTCGACATCGCCAAAAACATTCAGTACTTC. Its protein product is CASSLYFDIAKNIQYF.

The gene calls are TRBV2 and TRBJ2-1, with TRBD2 matching over 14 bases. With 7 bases clipped from V and 3 bases from J, the junction kept 5 bases outside the gene matches. CDR1 is SNHLY, CDR2 FYNNEI, per germline. The CDR3 totals 16 residues. The CDR3 DNA follows: TGTGCCAGCAACCCGGGACTAGCGGGAGACTACAATGAGCAGTTCTTC. Translation: CASNPGLAGDYNEQFF.

The chain couples TRBV5-1 to TRBJ2-4, with D unclear. Trimming stripped 4 bases from V and 11 bases from J, with 22 bases between. Looked up from germline, CDR1 is SGHRS and CDR2 is YFSETQ. CDR3 length: 15 residues. The CDR3 region is CASSPDSSIDGLQYF. Written as DNA, the CDR3 is TGCGCCAGCAGCCCCGACTCGAGCATTGACGGTCTTCAGTACTTC.

V gene TRBV5-1 combines with J gene TRBJ1-4, with D possibly matching TRBD1 (6 bases). V lost 6 bases, J lost 5 bases, and 14 bases lay in between. Germline V gene sequence: CDR1 SGHRS, CDR2 YFSETQ. CDR3 size: 14 residues. In DNA, the CDR3 is TGCGCCAGCACCATACAGGGCCCAAATGAAAAACTGTTTTTT. The encoded protein is CASTIQGPNEKLFF. Looking up the rest from reference TRBV5-1 and TRBJ1-4 gives the full variable domain: KAGVTQTPRYLIKTRGQQVTLSCSPISGHRSVSWYQQTPGQGLQFLFEYFSETQRNKGNFPGRFSGRQFSNSRSEMNVSTLELGDSALYLCASTIQGPNEKLFFGSGTQLSVL.

This chain uses TRBV7-9 with TRBJ1-1; a weak D match, TRBD1 (6 bases). The germline V gene has CDR1 SEHNR and CDR2 FQNEAQ (reference sequence). The CDR3 extends over 12 amino acids. Deletions cut 5 bases from V and 7 bases from J, with 11 bases between. The CDR3 DNA is TGTGCCAGCAGCCCAGGGGCGAATGAAGCTTTCTTT. It is translated as CASSPGANEAFF. Using reference TRBV7-9 and TRBJ1-1 for the parts outside the CDR3, the full variable domain is DTGVSQNPRHKITKRGQNVTFRCDPISEHNRLYWYRQTLGQGPEFLTYFQNEAQLEKSRLLSDRFSAERPKGSFSTLEIQRTEQGDSAMYLCASSPGANEAFFGQGTRLTVV.

This chain joins TRBV2 and TRBJ2-5, with 7 bases lining up with TRBD2. V shed 7 bases, J shed 5 bases, and the junction held 7 bases outside the gene matches. The CDR3 spans 13 residues. The V gene's germline CDR1 is SNHLY and CDR2 FYNNEI. CDR3 in amino acids: CASTKGLGETQYF. CDR3 sequence (DNA): TGTGCCAGCACCAAAGGACTAGGGGAGACCCAGTACTTC.

The chain joins TRBV28 to TRBJ2-3, with D perhaps matching TRBD2 (6 bases). Trimming took 7 bases from V and 6 from J, leaving 17 bases between them. CDR1 MDHEN and CDR2 SYDVKM come from the germline V gene. CDR3 length: 14 amino acids. The CDR3 protein is CASIGGPVGDTQYF. In DNA form, the CDR3 reads TGTGCCAGCATAGGAGGGCCTGTTGGGGATACGCAGTATTTT.

The genes are TRBV2 and TRBJ1-5; 9 bases are shared with TRBD1. The CDR3 is made up of 16 amino acids. Germline-derived CDR1 and CDR2 are SNHLY and FYNNEI. J gave up 7 bases and V 5 bases, and 12 bases lay outside the gene matches. The CDR3 DNA follows: TGTGCCAGCAGTTTCCCAGGACAGGGGAAGGGCCAGCCCCAGCATTTT. The encoded protein is CASSFPGQGKGQPQHF.

The V call is TRBV2, the J call TRBJ2-3; D call uncertain. With 5 bases removed from V and 4 bases from J, the gap between germline ends came to 4 bases. CDR1 is SNHLY, CDR2 FYNNEI, per germline. This CDR3 spans 11 amino acids. CDR3 region: CASSPADTQYF. The CDR3 bases are TGTGCCAGCAGTCCGGCAGATACGCAGTATTTT.

This clone showed up just a few times. The V gene is TRBV14, the J gene TRBJ1-6; TRBD1 agrees at 9 bases. The V gene end was trimmed by 5 bases and the J gene end by 10 bases; junction bases not matched to a gene: 3. There are 13 residues in the CDR3. Per the germline V gene, CDR1 is SGHDN and CDR2 is FVKESK. The CDR3, as DNA: TGTGCCAGCAGCGGGACAGGGAGGTCACCCCTCCACTTT. This codes for CASSGTGRSPLHF. Variable domain in full (rest from reference TRBV14 and TRBJ1-6): EAGVTQFPSHSVIEKGQTVTLRCDPISGHDNLYWYRRVMGKEIKFLLHFVKESKQDESGMPNNRFLAERTGGTYSTLKVQPAELEDSGVYFCASSGTGRSPLHFGNGTRLTVT.

This clone was seen just once. This chain joins TRBV29-1 and TRBJ2-2, with a tentative D call TRBD2 (6 bases). V lost 3 bases and J lost 0, with 14 bases in between. This CDR3 contains 16 residues. CDR1 is SQVTM and CDR2 is ANQGSEA in the germline V gene. Here the CDR3 reads CSVDNAGTSNTGELFF. CDR3 bases: TGCAGCGTTGACAACGCGGGAACCTCGAACACCGGGGAGCTGTTTTTT.